This T cell receptor (beta chain) derives from a study of breast tumors, draining lymph nodes, adjacent tissues. In TCRdb, the multiplex PCR reads were re-called with MiXCR into one record per CDR3 protein. The sample has some 150,000 distinct CDR3 sequences, under 25% seen once. Samples came from axillary lymph nodes draining the breast cancer. This clonotype was counted ten times or more. No antigen is known for it. The CDR3 covers 17 residues. Germline-derived CDR1 and CDR2 are KGHDR and SFDVKD. V lost 7 bases to trimming and J lost 0 bases; unmatched junction nucleotides: 7. Study observations and caveats: Compared with basal-like, luminal-like tumors shared significantly more repertoire with nontumor tissue.

The chain carries TRBV24-1 and TRBJ2-2; 10 bases agree with TRBD2. The receptor's source is a female donor with breast cancer. Some clones in this sample may be carry-over from other donors' samples. The sample comprised axillary lymph node tissue. The CDR3 DNA reads as TGTGCCACCAGGAGTAAGGGACTAGCGTCGAACACCGGGGAGCTGTTTTTT. Translating it yields CATRSKGLASNTGELFF.